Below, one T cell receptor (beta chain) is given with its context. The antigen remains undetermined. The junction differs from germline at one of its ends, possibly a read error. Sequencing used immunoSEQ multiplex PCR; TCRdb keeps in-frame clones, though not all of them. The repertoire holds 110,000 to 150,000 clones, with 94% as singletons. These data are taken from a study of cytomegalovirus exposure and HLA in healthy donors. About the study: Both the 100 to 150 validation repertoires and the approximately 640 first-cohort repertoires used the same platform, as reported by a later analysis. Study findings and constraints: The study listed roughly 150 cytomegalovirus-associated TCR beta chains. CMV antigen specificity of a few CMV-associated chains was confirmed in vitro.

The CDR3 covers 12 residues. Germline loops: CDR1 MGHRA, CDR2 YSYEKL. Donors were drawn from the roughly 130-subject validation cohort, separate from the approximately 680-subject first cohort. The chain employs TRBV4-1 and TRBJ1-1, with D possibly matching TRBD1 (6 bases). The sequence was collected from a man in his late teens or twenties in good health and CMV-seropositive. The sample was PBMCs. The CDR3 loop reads CRGGSMNTEAFF. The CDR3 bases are TGTCGGGGGGGCAGTATGAACACTGAAGCTTTCTTT.